Reported below is one TCR beta chain. Its antigen is not known. Profiling relied on immunoSEQ multiplex PCR, and the TCRdb table lists in-frame clones only, not all of them. Seen here are fewer than 15,000 clones, roughly 70% observed once, and the top ten hold 3%. This sample's time point: after neoadjuvant nivolumab, at surgical resection. Patients had newly diagnosed, untreated stage II-IVA oral cavity squamous cell carcinoma. This record belongs to a study of neoadjuvant anti-PD-1 for oral cavity cancer. Germline assignment: CDR1 ENHRY and CDR2 SYGVKD. V was trimmed by 2 bases and J by 7 bases, leaving 15 bases between them. The CDR3 sequence is 15 residues long. Points from the study as a whole: Higher pretreatment Treg/Th17 ratios tracked higher pretreatment blood clonality. After neoadjuvant nivolumab, PBMC T cell clonality was significantly higher in non-responders than responders.

The input for sequencing was PBMCs, taken after nivolumab (anti-PD-1) treatment. This rearrangement joins TRBV10-3 to TRBJ2-1, with D perhaps being TRBD1 or TRBD2 (5 bases each). The TCR originated in a person aged 40 to 85 with oral cavity squamous cell carcinoma. CDR3 DNA sequence: TGTGCCATCAGTGAGGCTGGGACCCGCCTAAATGAGCAGTTCTTC. This gives the protein CAISEAGTRLNEQFF.